This TCR beta chain was captured by sequencing in a study of regulatory T cells in long-lasting Graves disease. This clonotype was seen ten or more times. Time point: persistent/refractory GD, antithyroid drugs over 5 years with positive TRAb. PBMC-derived RNA was used for the TCR library. Both iRepertoire HTBI primers and Arm-PCR of CDR3 regions were used to build the TCR beta libraries. TCRdb passed the multiplex PCR reads through MiXCR, listing each CDR3 protein once. The repertoire has 350,000 to 450,000 distinct CDR3 sequences, 21% of them found once; the top ten carry around an eighth. V was shortened by 5 bases and J by 10 bases, with 21 bases between the two germline ends. The CDR3 runs to 16 residues. The germline CDR1 and CDR2 sequences are MGHDK and SYGVNS.

The TCR sequence derives from a female donor with Graves disease. The sequenced sample was peripheral blood mononuclear cells (PBMCs), obtained when the disease was refractory, from a patient treated with antithyroid drugs. This rearrangement joins TRBV25-1 to TRBJ1-6; D is unresolved. The CDR3 nucleotides read TGTGCCAGCAGTCCCCCGGCGGTGCCGGAACCCTCACCCCTCCACTTT. Protein product: CASSPPAVPEPSPLHF.